This T cell receptor (beta chain) was recovered during a study of OX40 agonist ivuxolimab in advanced cancers. Study-level background: The study treated patients with ivuxolimab, an agonistic anti-OX40 (CD134) antibody. A diagnosis of hepatocellular carcinoma, melanoma, renal cell or head and neck cancer was present in dose-escalation patients.

This clone was picked up a small number of times. The germline V gene encodes CDR1 SQVTM and CDR2 ANQGSEA. V shed 5 bases and J shed 5 bases, with 19 bases lying between them. This CDR3 spans 14 amino acids. TCRdb's table, derived via immunoSEQ multiplex PCR, lists solely in-frame clones and lacks some. Among some 86,000 clones listed, approximately 90% were seen once. The chain is built from TRBV29-1 and TRBJ2-7, with no clear D. The receptor comes from an adult with an advanced solid tumor such as melanoma, head and neck, liver or kidney cancer. The sample was CD4+ or CD8+ T cells sorted from blood, taken in a trial of the OX40 agonist ivuxolimab. The CDR3 protein is CSVTQPLGSHEQYF. The DNA for the CDR3 is TGCAGCGTTACTCAACCGTTAGGTTCCCACGAGCAGTACTTC.